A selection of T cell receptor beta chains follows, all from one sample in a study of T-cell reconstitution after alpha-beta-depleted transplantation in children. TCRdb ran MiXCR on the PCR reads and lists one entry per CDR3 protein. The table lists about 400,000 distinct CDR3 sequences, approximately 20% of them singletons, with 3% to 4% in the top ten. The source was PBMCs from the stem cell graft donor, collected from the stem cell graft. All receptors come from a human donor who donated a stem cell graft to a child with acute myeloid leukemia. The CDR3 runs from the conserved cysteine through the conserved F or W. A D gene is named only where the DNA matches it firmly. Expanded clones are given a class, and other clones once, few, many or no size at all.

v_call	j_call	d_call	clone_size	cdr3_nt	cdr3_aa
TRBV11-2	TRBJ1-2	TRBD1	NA	TGTGCCAGCAGCTTAGATTACAGGGGGAGAGATGGCTACACCTTC	CASSLDYRGRDGYTF
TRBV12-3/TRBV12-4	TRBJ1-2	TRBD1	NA	TGTGCCAGCAGCAGACGACAGGGCCTCTATGGCTACACCTTC	CASSRRQGLYGYTF
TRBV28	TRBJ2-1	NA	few	TGTGCCAGCAGTTTTGGCAACAGACCCAATGAGCAGTTCTTC	CASSFGNRPNEQFF
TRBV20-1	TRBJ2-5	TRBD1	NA	TGCAGTGCTTTTGGGACAGGGACAGAGACCCAGTACTTC	CSAFGTGTETQYF
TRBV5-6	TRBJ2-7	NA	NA	TGTGCCAGCAGCTTAGGACTACCGCCCTACGAGCAGTACTTC	CASSLGLPPYEQYF
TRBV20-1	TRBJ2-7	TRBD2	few	TGCAGTGCTAGCGCTAGCGGCATCTACGAGCAGTACTTC	CSASASGIYEQYF
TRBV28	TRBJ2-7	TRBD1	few	TGTGCCAGCAGTTTATTTTTCGAGGGGGACAGGTCCTCCTACGAGCAGTACTTC	CASSLFFEGDRSSYEQYF
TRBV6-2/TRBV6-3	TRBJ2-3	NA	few	TGTGCCAGCAGTTTCTCGAGCAGCGATACGCAGTATTTT	CASSFSSSDTQYF
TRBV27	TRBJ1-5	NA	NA	TGTGCCAGCCGGGTGGGCTCAATTAGCAATCAGCCCCAGCATTTT	CASRVGSISNQPQHF
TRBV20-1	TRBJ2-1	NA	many	TGCAGTGCTAGAGATCCAGCTAGTAACGCCTACAATGAGCAGTTCTTC	CSARDPASNAYNEQFF
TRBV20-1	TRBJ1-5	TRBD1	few	TGCAGTGCTAGAACGACAGGGACTCAGCCCCAGCATTTT	CSARTTGTQPQHF
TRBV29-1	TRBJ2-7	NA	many	TGCAGCGTTGAAGAGCCGACCACGCGGGGTACCTACGAGCAGTACTTC	CSVEEPTTRGTYEQYF
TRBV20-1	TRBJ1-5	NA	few	TGCAGTGCTAGAGACCTCAGGGAGAATCAGCCCCAGCATTTT	CSARDLRENQPQHF
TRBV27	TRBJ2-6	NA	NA	TGTGCCAGCAGTTTAGACCCATCTGGGGCCAACGTCCTGACTTTC	CASSLDPSGANVLTF
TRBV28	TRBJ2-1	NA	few	TGTGCCAGCAGTCCGTACCGGAATGAGCAGTTCTTC	CASSPYRNEQFF
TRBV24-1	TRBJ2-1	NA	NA	TGTGCCACCAGTTTTGGGGTTGAGCAGTTCTTC	CATSFGVEQFF
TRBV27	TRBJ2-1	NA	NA	TGTGCCAGCACGAGAGGCTCCTACAATGAGCAGTTCTTC	CASTRGSYNEQFF
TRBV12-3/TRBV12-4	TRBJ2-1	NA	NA	TGTGCCAGCAGACCCGCCCTTGCAGGGTCCTACAATGAGCAGTTCTTC	CASRPALAGSYNEQFF
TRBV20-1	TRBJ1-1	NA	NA	TGCAGTGCTAGAGCGAAGACTATCAGTGAAGCTTTCTTT	CSARAKTISEAFF
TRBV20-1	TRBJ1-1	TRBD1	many	TGCAGTGCTAGAGGGACAGGGACTGAACCGACTGAAGCTTTCTTT	CSARGTGTEPTEAFF